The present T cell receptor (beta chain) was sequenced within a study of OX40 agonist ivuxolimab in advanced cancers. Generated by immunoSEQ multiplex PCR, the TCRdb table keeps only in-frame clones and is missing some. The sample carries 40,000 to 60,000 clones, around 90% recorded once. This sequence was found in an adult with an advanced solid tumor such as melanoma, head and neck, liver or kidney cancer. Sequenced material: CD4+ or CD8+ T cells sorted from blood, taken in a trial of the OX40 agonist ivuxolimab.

DNA for the CDR3: TGTGCCAGCGGGGATTTAGGCTACACCTTC. Protein: CASGDLGYTF. This chain uses TRBV6-6 with TRBJ1-2; no reliable D call. Germline-derived CDR1 and CDR2 are MNHNY and SVGAGI (reference sequence). This CDR3 is 10 amino acids long. Trimming left V 8 bases short and J 8 bases short, with 9 bases between.